A single sample is the source of the 14 T cell receptor beta chains below, sequenced in a study of blood T cell repertoires in COVID-19. The data were produced by immunoSEQ multiplex PCR, yet TCRdb's version contains in-frame clones alone and is incomplete. The sample has 200,000 to 300,000 clones, around nine tenths seen once; the top ten hold approximately 2.4%. The material sequenced was PBMCs or T cells enriched from blood (not recorded which). Receptors were obtained from a woman aged 18-35 years who had recovered from COVID-19.

The genes are TRBV4-2 and TRBJ2-5; no clear D gene. Germline loops: CDR1 LGHNA, CDR2 YNFKEQ. The V end lost 0 bases, the J end lost 5 bases, and 10 bases lay between the germline ends. The CDR3 totals 14 residues. This chain's CDR3 is CASSQEAALETQYF. The CDR3 region has the DNA TGTGCCAGCAGCCAAGAGGCGGCTTTGGAGACCCAGTACTTC.

This clone was detected only once. The rearrangement uses TRBV15 and TRBJ1-6; 10 bases line up with TRBD1. J was trimmed by 9 bases and V by 1 base; bases with no gene match: 3. The CDR3 consists of 15 residues. Per germline, CDR1 LNHNV and CDR2 YYDKDF (reference sequence). CDR3 residues: CATSRGDRGVSPLHF. As DNA, the CDR3 is TGTGCCACCAGCAGAGGGGACAGGGGAGTTTCACCCCTCCACTTT. Variable domain in full (rest from reference TRBV15 and TRBJ1-6): DAMVIQNPRYQVTQFGKPVTLSCSQTLNHNVMYWYQQKSSQAPKLLFHYYDKDFNNEADTPDNFQSRRPNTSFCFLDIRSPGLGDTAMYLCATSRGDRGVSPLHFGNGTRLTVT.

The chain carries TRBV24-1 and TRBJ2-7, with 7 bases matching TRBD1. Trimming cost V 6 bases and J 3 bases; bases outside gene matches: 1. Germline assignment: CDR1 KGHDR and CDR2 SFDVKD. There are 12 residues in the CDR3. CDR3 region: CATSQGDYEQYF. CDR3 DNA: TGTGCCACCAGTCAGGGGGACTACGAGCAGTACTTC.

In this sample, this clone turned up once. The V call is TRBV7-3, the J call TRBJ1-6; D might be TRBD1 (6 bases). CDR1 is SGHTA, CDR2 FQGTGA, per germline. The CDR3 sequence is 13 residues long. Trimming removed 5 bases at V and 9 bases at J, with 11 bases between. The CDR3 region is CASSANRVSPLHF. The CDR3 coding sequence is TGTGCCAGCAGCGCCAACAGGGTTTCACCCCTCCACTTT.

J is TRBJ2-3 and V is TRBV5-1; no definite D call. The CDR3 is 15 amino acids. V lost 1 base, J lost 1 base, and 10 bases lay in between. Per germline, CDR1 SGHRS and CDR2 YFSETQ. CDR3 loop: CASSLYFLRTDTQYF. In nucleotides, the CDR3 is TGCGCCAGCAGCTTGTACTTCCTTCGCACAGATACGCAGTATTTT.

The rearrangement links TRBV9 to TRBJ1-2; D remains ambiguous. The CDR3 is 12 amino acids. V lost 4 bases to trimming and J lost 8 bases, with 12 bases between them. CDR1 is SGDLS and CDR2 is YYNGEE in the germline V gene. This CDR3 is CASSPWPGGYTF. In DNA, the CDR3 is TGTGCCAGCAGCCCTTGGCCCGGGGGCTACACCTTC.

The chain carries TRBV4-1 and TRBJ2-7; D perhaps matches TRBD2 (6 bases). Trimming removed 0 bases at V and 5 bases at J, with 14 bases between. There are 15 residues in the CDR3. The germline V gene encodes CDR1 MGHRA and CDR2 YSYEKL. The CDR3 DNA reads TGCGCCAGCAGCCAAGATAGCGGTAATGGGAACGAGCAGTACTTC. It is translated as CASSQDSGNGNEQYF.

J is TRBJ2-2 and V is TRBV30; D is possibly TRBD1 (5 bases). The CDR3 spans 16 residues. The ends were cut back, 0 bases at V and 7 bases at J, with 18 bases in the middle. Germline V gene data show CDR1 as GTSNPN and CDR2 as SVGIG (reference sequence). CDR3 loop: CAWSVLGASKGGELFF. The CDR3 DNA sequence: TGTGCCTGGAGTGTATTAGGGGCCTCTAAAGGCGGGGAGCTGTTTTTT.

The chain combines TRBV6-5 with TRBJ1-5, with D possibly matching TRBD1 (5 bases). In germline, CDR1 is MNHEY, CDR2 SVGAGI. The CDR3 runs 13 residues. The V gene lost 7 bases and the J gene lost 7 bases, with 14 bases spanning the gap. CDR3 in amino acids: CASTPRGGQPQHF. DNA for the CDR3: TGTGCCAGCACCCCACGGGGGGGACAGCCCCAGCATTTT.

The CDR3 loop reads CASSTSGVPHEQYF. CDR3 in DNA: TGTGCCAGCAGCACTAGCGGGGTCCCCCACGAGCAGTACTTC. The chain carries TRBV6-5 and TRBJ2-7, with TRBD2 matching over 10 bases. Germline lookup yields CDR1 MNHEY and CDR2 SVGAGI. The CDR3 totals 14 residues. V lost 6 bases, J lost 5 bases, and 7 bases stayed unmatched.

This clone has just one count. This chain links TRBV27 with TRBJ2-1; possible D gene TRBD2, 6 bases. CDR1 and CDR2 (germline): MNHEY, SMNVEV (reference sequence). This CDR3 is built from 15 residues. With 4 bases removed from V and 0 bases from J, the gap between germline ends came to 10 bases. CDR3 protein: CASSSFGSSYNEQFF. The CDR3 nucleotides are TGTGCCAGCAGTTCCTTCGGGAGCTCCTACAATGAGCAGTTCTTC.

The V call is TRBV3-1 (or the pseudogene TRBV3-2), the J call TRBJ2-5, with a possible D match to TRBD2 (7 bases). The V gene's germline CDR1 is LGHDT and CDR2 YNNKEL (reference sequence). The CDR3 runs to 16 residues. The germline V and J ends were trimmed by 3 bases and 5 bases, with 19 bases remaining between them. In DNA, the CDR3 is TGTGCCAGCAGCCACCCGACCGGACTAGGGGGGGAGACCCAGTACTTC. Amino acids: CASSHPTGLGGETQYF.

The chain uses TRBV4-1 and TRBJ2-7, with D perhaps matching TRBD1 (6 bases). This CDR3 region has 15 residues. V lost 1 base and J lost 3, with 13 bases in between. Germline V CDR1 and CDR2: MGHRA, YSYEKL. In DNA form, the CDR3 reads TGCGCCAGCAGCCAAGTGACAGGTATGGGCTACGAGCAGTACTTC. The encoded protein is CASSQVTGMGYEQYF.

The V gene is TRBV7-9, the J gene TRBJ2-1; TRBD2 agrees at 9 bases. V was pared by 6 bases and J by 1 base, with 7 bases of the junction left unmatched. Per germline, CDR1 SEHNR and CDR2 FQNEAQ (reference sequence). There are 16 residues in the CDR3. CDR3 sequence reads: CASSPSGRLSYNEQFF. For the CDR3, the DNA is TGTGCCAGCAGTCCGAGCGGGAGGCTATCCTACAATGAGCAGTTCTTC.